This T cell receptor (beta chain) was sequenced during a study of control samples from healthy donors and cancer patients. The table came from immunoSEQ multiplex PCR; TCRdb's copy has only in-frame clones and leaves some out. Of about 95,000 clones listed, about 88% are singletons. Of note for this clone: Other DNA sequences in the same sample also yield this CDR3.

Germline CDR1 LGHDT, CDR2 YNNKEL (reference sequence). The V gene lost 1 base and the J gene lost 1 base, with 1 base spanning the gap. The CDR3 is made up of 13 amino acids. Specimen: blood. The sequence was obtained from a woman between 65 and 79 years old in good health. The rearrangement uses TRBV3-1 (or the pseudogene TRBV3-2) and TRBJ2-2, with no clear D. In DNA form, the CDR3 reads TGTGCCAGCAGCCAAGGGAACACCGGGGAGCTGTTTTTT. Its protein product is CASSQGNTGELFF.